Each of the 32 T cell receptor beta chains below was sequenced from the same sample in a study of blood T cells in healthy people across ages. Combining a sample-barcoded 5' primer with a J-beta primer mix, a second PCR ran for roughly 7 to 12 cycles. Each CDR3 protein gets one entry after TCRdb re-called the 5' RACE reads with MiXCR. The repertoire holds about 670,000 distinct CDR3 sequences, with 40% to 45% as singletons. The sequenced sample consisted of blood. These receptors all come from an elderly man in good health.

The genes are TRBV13 and TRBJ2-7; possible D gene TRBD1, 5 bases. V was clipped by 0 bases and J by 2 bases, with 11 bases between them. The CDR3 contains 15 residues. The germline V gene has CDR1 PRHDT and CDR2 FYEKMQ (reference sequence). The CDR3 protein is CASSLGGSGPYEQYF. CDR3 nucleotide sequence: TGTGCCAGCAGCTTAGGCGGCTCAGGGCCCTACGAGCAGTACTTC.

The genes are TRBV13 and TRBJ2-2; D gene uncertain. V gave up 7 bases and J gave up 5 bases, with 5 bases separating them. There are 11 residues in the CDR3. Germline V gene sequence: CDR1 PRHDT, CDR2 FYEKMQ (reference sequence). The chain's CDR3 is CASTQTGELFF. The CDR3 region has the DNA TGTGCCAGCACCCAGACCGGGGAGCTGTTTTTT.

The chain links TRBV2 to TRBJ2-5, with 9 bases lining up with TRBD1. Looked up from germline, CDR1 is SNHLY and CDR2 is FYNNEI. The CDR3 consists of 14 residues. V shed 4 bases, J shed 4 bases, and the junction held 4 bases outside the gene matches. The CDR3 protein is CASSVDRGRETQYF. The CDR3 DNA reads TGTGCCAGCAGTGTTGACAGGGGGAGAGAGACCCAGTACTTC.

The V and J genes are TRBV20-1 and TRBJ2-5; D unclear. V shed 6 bases and J shed 4 bases, with 12 bases lying between them. Germline V lookup: CDR1 DFQATT, CDR2 SNEGSKA (reference sequence). The CDR3 is 12 amino acids. The CDR3 protein is CSAQPTGETQYF. In DNA form, the CDR3 reads TGCAGTGCCCAACCGACGGGAGAGACCCAGTACTTC.

The chain has TRBV7-3 and TRBJ2-3, with unresolved D. V lost 5 bases and J 3 bases, leaving 24 bases between the germline ends. Germline loops: CDR1 SGHTA, CDR2 FQGTGA. CDR3 length: 18 residues. DNA for the CDR3: TGTGCCAGCAGCCGCCAGCCCAATTTCCGCCACAGAACAGATACGCAGTATTTT. This codes for CASSRQPNFRHRTDTQYF.

The chain employs TRBV4-2 and TRBJ2-5; the match to TRBD2 covers 10 bases. Germline CDR1 is LGHNA and CDR2 is YNFKEQ. CDR3 length: 18 residues. V dropped 0 bases and J dropped 11; count of bases not matched to a gene: 18. CDR3 sequence (DNA): TGTGCCAGCAGCCAAGATCTTGGTGGAGGGACTAGCGTCAATGAGCAGTACTTC. This encodes CASSQDLGGGTSVNEQYF.

In this sample, this clonotype turned up a few times. This sequence joins TRBV27 and TRBJ2-6, with 8 positions matching TRBD2. This CDR3 region has 16 residues. The trim removed 3 bases at V and 3 bases at J, leaving 4 bases unmatched. Germline CDR1 reads MNHEY; CDR2 reads SMNVEV (reference sequence). CDR3 sequence (DNA): TGTGCCAGCAGTTTGGTCGGGAGGGGTGGGGCCAACGTCCTGACTTTC. Its translation: CASSLVGRGGANVLTF.

This clonotype came up a few times. This chain links TRBV24-1 with TRBJ2-1; 12 bases are shared with TRBD1. The CDR3 loop spans 15 amino acids. With 7 bases clipped from V and 9 bases from J, the junction kept 9 bases outside the gene matches. Looked up from germline, CDR1 is KGHDR and CDR2 is SFDVKD. The CDR3 reads CATSHTGTGGFEQFF. Written as DNA, the CDR3 is TGTGCCACCAGCCATACCGGGACAGGGGGCTTTGAGCAGTTCTTC.

The table lists this clonotype with many counts. The chain employs TRBV20-1 and TRBJ2-1; unclear D gene. This CDR3 is 12 amino acids long. The germline V gene has CDR1 DFQATT and CDR2 SNEGSKA (reference sequence). Between the trimmed V and J ends, which lost 3 bases and 4 bases, there was a span of 7 bases. CDR3 nucleotides: TGCAGTGCTAGTATGCCATACAATGAGCAGTTCTTC. Residues: CSASMPYNEQFF.

The V gene is TRBV10-3, the J gene TRBJ2-7; no firm D call. This CDR3 region has 14 residues. Trimming left V 7 bases short and J 0 bases short, with 13 bases between. Germline-derived CDR1 and CDR2 are ENHRY and SYGVKD. Written as DNA, the CDR3 is TGTGCCATCACCAATCGACGGGCCTCCTACGAGCAGTACTTC. As protein: CAITNRRASYEQYF.

To note about this clonotype: A read error is possible here, since a much larger clone lies one base away. V usage is TRBV4-2 and J usage is TRBJ2-3; perhaps TRBD2 as D (5 bases). Trimming left V 2 bases short and J 4 bases short, with 13 bases between. The CDR3 is 15 residues long. Germline CDR1 and CDR2: LGHNA and YNFKEQ. The CDR3 bases are TGTGCCAGCAGCCAAAACCCCAGTAGCGCAGATACGCAGTATTTT. This translates into CASSQNPSSADTQYF.

The table lists this clonotype with a few counts. The J gene is TRBJ2-1, the V gene TRBV10-3; D uncertain. CDR3 size: 12 residues. Germline values: CDR1 ENHRY, CDR2 SYGVKD. The ends were cut back, 6 bases at V and 8 bases at J, with 11 bases in the middle. CDR3 protein: CAISQHLDEQFF. The DNA of the CDR3 is TGTGCCATCAGCCAACATCTCGATGAGCAGTTCTTC.

J is TRBJ1-2 and V is TRBV6-1; weak D call: TRBD1 (6 bases). There are 13 residues in the CDR3. The V end lost 6 bases, the J end lost 4 bases, and 12 bases lay between the germline ends. The germline CDR1 and CDR2 sequences are MNHNS and SASEGT. CDR3 DNA: TGTGCCAGCAGCCAGGGGCCTCTCTATGGCTACACCTTC. Translation gives CASSQGPLYGYTF.

J is TRBJ2-5 and V is TRBV7-2, with a tentative D call TRBD2 (5 bases). Germline lookup yields CDR1 SGHTA and CDR2 FQGNSA. The length of the CDR3 is 12 residues. Trimming took off 4 bases at V and 12 bases at J, with 15 bases between the two ends. The chain's CDR3 is CASSSYLEEEYF. CDR3 in DNA: TGTGCCAGCAGCTCGTATCTTGAGGAGGAGTACTTC.

The V gene is TRBV15, the J gene TRBJ1-5; 7 bases are a match to TRBD1. Trimming removed 0 bases from V and 5 bases from J; junction bases left unmatched: 13. The germline CDR1 and CDR2 sequences are LNHNV and YYDKDF (reference sequence). CDR3 length: 18 amino acids. CDR3: CATSRDRPDRTIYQPQHF. The CDR3 DNA reads TGTGCCACCAGCAGAGATCGTCCGGACAGGACAATTTATCAGCCCCAGCATTTT.

V is TRBV10-3 and J is TRBJ2-7; D unclear. The CDR3 sequence is 12 residues long. Germline assignment: CDR1 ENHRY and CDR2 SYGVKD. Trimming left V 2 bases short and J 7 bases short, with 9 bases between. CDR3: CAISELEGEQYF. The CDR3 DNA sequence: TGTGCCATCAGTGAGCTTGAAGGGGAGCAGTACTTC.

The gene calls are TRBV20-1 and TRBJ1-6; 7 bases align to TRBD1. V shed 7 bases and J 1 base; nucleotides not matched to a gene: 7. The CDR3 is made up of 15 amino acids. The germline CDR1 and CDR2 sequences are DFQATT and SNEGSKA (reference sequence). Here the CDR3 DNA reads TGCAGTGGTCAGGGGGATAGGTCCTATAATTCACCCCTCCACTTT. Protein sequence: CSGQGDRSYNSPLHF.

V and J are TRBV11-2 and TRBJ2-4; either TRBD1 or TRBD2 may fit D (5 bases each). Germline V CDR1 and CDR2: SGHAT, FQNNGV. The CDR3 is made up of 14 amino acids. Trimming removed 1 base from V and 9 bases from J, with 13 bases in between. The DNA for the CDR3 is TGTGCCAGCAGCTTAGGAGCGGCAGGGCCCATTCAGTACTTC. Amino acids: CASSLGAAGPIQYF.

This clonotype occurred a few times. This chain connects TRBV20-1 to TRBJ2-5; D is possibly TRBD2 (6 bases). V dropped 3 bases and J dropped 4 bases, with 21 bases sitting between them. The CDR3 spans 16 residues. Germline V gene lookup returns CDR1 DFQATT and CDR2 SNEGSKA (reference sequence). The CDR3 bases are TGCAGTGCTAGTGCCTCAGGGCTAGCGTGGGGAGAGACCCAGTACTTC. Residues: CSASASGLAWGETQYF.

The chain is built from TRBV4-3 and TRBJ2-5, with 10 positions matching TRBD2. Germline V CDR1 and CDR2: LGHNA, YSLEER. V gave up 0 bases and J gave up 5 bases; unmatched junction bases: 6. The CDR3 runs to 16 residues. The CDR3 is CASSQELAGPRETQYF. Written as DNA, the CDR3 is TGCGCCAGCAGCCAAGAACTAGCGGGGCCCCGTGAGACCCAGTACTTC.

In regard to this clonotype: A much larger clonotype is one base distant, so this may be a read error. The chain combines TRBV20-1 with TRBJ2-3; TRBD2 matches at 10 bases. CDR1 is DFQATT and CDR2 is SNEGSKA in the germline V gene (reference sequence). The CDR3 consists of 14 residues. The CDR3 nucleotides read TGCAGTGCTAGCACTAGCGGGGACACAGATACGCGGTATTTT. This gives the protein CSASTSGDTDTRYF.

This clonotype was seen many times. The genes are TRBV7-9 and TRBJ2-7; 11 nucleotides align to TRBD2. Germline V CDR1 and CDR2: SEHNR, FQNEAQ (reference sequence). V lost 1 base to trimming and J lost 7 bases; unmatched junction nucleotides: 6. This CDR3 region has 15 residues. This chain's CDR3 is CASSLVSGRAGEQYF. The CDR3 nucleotides are TGTGCCAGCAGCTTAGTTAGCGGGAGGGCCGGAGAGCAGTACTTC. The full variable domain, in which reference TRBV7-9 and TRBJ2-7 provide the parts outside the CDR3, is DTGVSQNPRHKITKRGQNVTFRCDPISEHNRLYWYRQTLGQGPEFLTYFQNEAQLEKSRLLSDRFSAERPKGSFSTLEIQRTEQGDSAMYLCASSLVSGRAGEQYFGPGTRLTVT.

There are a few counts of this clonotype. This chain joins TRBV5-1 and TRBJ2-3; TRBD1 aligns across 7 bases. The CDR3 length is 14 residues. With V trimmed by 4 bases and J by 4 bases, 6 bases remained unmatched. Germline V CDR1 and CDR2: SGHRS, YFSETQ. CDR3: CASSPVRGPDTQYF. The DNA for the CDR3 is TGCGCCAGCAGCCCCGTAAGGGGGCCAGATACGCAGTATTTT.

This clonotype was observed at least ten times. V is TRBV20-1 and J is TRBJ2-7; no clear D. From germline, CDR1 is DFQATT and CDR2 SNEGSKA (reference sequence). The CDR3 is 14 residues long. V was shortened by 0 bases and J by 7 bases, with 16 bases between the two germline ends. The CDR3 DNA follows: TGCAGTGCTAGAGAGGAGCCATTAGCCGGGGAGCAGTACTTC. This translates into CSAREEPLAGEQYF.

This clonotype was seen ten or more times. The chain has TRBV3-1 and TRBJ2-5, with D perhaps matching TRBD2 (6 bases). This CDR3 is 14 amino acids long. In germline, CDR1 is LGHDT, CDR2 YNNKEL (reference sequence). V lost 2 bases and J 3 bases, leaving 10 bases between the germline ends. The chain's CDR3 is CASSQFREEETQYF. CDR3 bases: TGTGCCAGCAGCCAATTCAGGGAGGAAGAGACCCAGTACTTC.

Remarks on this clonotype: This sequence may be a read error, since a much larger clone differs from it by one base. This chain links TRBV20-1 with TRBJ2-5; 8 bases line up with TRBD1. The J call may be in error: the DNA end matches TRBJ2-1 better. Germline assignment: CDR1 DFQATT and CDR2 SNEGSKA (reference sequence). CDR3 size: 13 residues. The CDR3 DNA reads as TGCAGTGCTATCGGACAGGGCCAAGAGACCCAGTTCTTC. This encodes CSAIGQGQETQFF.

The chain recombines TRBV7-8 with TRBJ2-1; 9 positions agree with TRBD2. This CDR3 contains 17 residues. V lost 4 bases, J lost 8 bases, and 15 bases stayed unmatched. Germline-derived CDR1 and CDR2 are SGHVS and FQNEAQ. DNA of the CDR3: TGTGCCAGCAGCTCGGGGGGTGCGGGAGGGTCCCGGGATGAGCAGTTCTTC. Protein product: CASSSGGAGGSRDEQFF.

This chain joins TRBV9 and TRBJ2-1; TRBD2 aligns across 8 bases. The CDR3 covers 15 residues. The junction had 5 bases not matched to a gene; V was cut back by 0 bases and J by 6 bases. The germline gives CDR1 SGDLS, CDR2 YYNGEE. CDR3: CASSVVGTSFNEQFF. CDR3 coding DNA: TGTGCCAGCAGCGTAGTTGGGACTAGTTTCAATGAGCAGTTCTTC.

The V call is TRBV4-2, the J call TRBJ1-4, with 7 bases that match TRBD1. The CDR3 extends over 16 amino acids. CDR1 and CDR2 from the germline V gene are LGHNA and YNFKEQ. The ends lost 3 bases at V and 5 bases at J; junction bases unmatched: 9. CDR3 bases: TGTGCCAGCAGCCAGGCCAGACAGGGCACGAATGAAAAACTGTTTTTT. Residues: CASSQARQGTNEKLFF.

Points on this clonotype: Mismatch with germline at one junction end may stem from a read error. The chain carries TRBV10-3 and TRBJ2-1; D unclear. CDR1 is ENHRY, CDR2 SYGVKD, per germline. The CDR3 runs 11 residues. The CDR3 sequence: CAISESNGQFF. As DNA, the CDR3 is TGTGCCATCAGTGAGTCAAATGGGCAGTTCTTC.

This clonotype was counted a few times. V usage is TRBV7-2 and J usage is TRBJ2-2, with 7 bases identical to TRBD2. Germline CDR1 reads SGHTA; CDR2 reads FQGNSA. The length of the CDR3 is 16 residues. J gave up 5 bases and V 0 bases, and 6 bases lay outside the gene matches. The CDR3 loop reads CASSLARASGTGELFF. The CDR3 region has the DNA TGTGCCAGCAGCTTAGCGCGGGCTAGCGGAACCGGGGAGCTGTTTTTT. The whole variable domain, remainder taken from reference TRBV7-2 and TRBJ2-2, is GAGVSQSPSNKVTEKGKDVELRCDPISGHTALYWYRQSLGQGLEFLIYFQGNSAPDKSGLPSDRFSAERTGGSVSTLTIQRTQQEDSAVYLCASSLARASGTGELFFGEGSRLTVL.

This clonotype is a singleton in its sample. This chain links TRBV7-9 with TRBJ1-1, with no clear D. Germline loops: CDR1 SEHNR, CDR2 FQNEAQ (reference sequence). This CDR3 comprises 15 residues. V lost 0 bases to trimming and J lost 0 bases, with 8 bases between them. CDR3 nucleotides: TGTGCCAGCAGCTTAGCTGGCAGCCTGAACACTGAAGCTTTCTTT. Its translation is CASSLAGSLNTEAFF. The full variable domain, with the rest looked up from reference TRBV7-9 and TRBJ1-1, is DTGVSQNPRHKITKRGQNVTFRCDPISEHNRLYWYRQTLGQGPEFLTYFQNEAQLEKSRLLSDRFSAERPKGSFSTLEIQRTEQGDSAMYLCASSLAGSLNTEAFFGQGTRLTVV.